Presented here are 32 T cell receptor beta chains from one specimen sequenced in a study of cytomegalovirus exposure and HLA in healthy donors. PCR employed 60 Vbeta and 13 Jbeta primers. The data were produced by immunoSEQ multiplex PCR, yet TCRdb's version contains in-frame clones alone and is incomplete. The table lists some 200,000 clones, 65% to 80% of them singletons. The sequenced sample consisted of PBMCs. These receptors originate from a girl aged 2 to 9 in good health and CMV-seronegative.

The rearrangement joins TRBV4-2 to TRBJ2-7, with 7 positions matching TRBD1. The germline V gene encodes CDR1 LGHNA and CDR2 YNFKEQ. This CDR3 is 14 amino acids long. V was pared by 3 bases and J by 2 bases, with 4 bases of the junction left unmatched. CDR3 loop: CASSQGDRAYEQYF. DNA for the CDR3: TGTGCCAGCAGCCAGGGAGACAGGGCCTACGAGCAGTACTTC.

The chain uses TRBV4-1 and TRBJ2-4, with 8 bases matching TRBD1. Germline V gene data show CDR1 as MGHRA and CDR2 as YSYEKL. There are 15 residues in the CDR3. Trimming removed 7 bases from V and 1 base from J; junction bases left unmatched: 6. CDR3 amino acids: CASKPDRVAKNIQYF. For the CDR3, the DNA is TGCGCCAGCAAACCGGACAGGGTGGCCAAAAACATTCAGTACTTC.

The CDR3 here is CASSEEQGSTKRGEQYF. DNA for the CDR3: TGTGCCAGCAGTGAGGAGCAGGGGTCGACTAAACGGGGCGAGCAGTACTTC. This sequence joins TRBV25-1 and TRBJ2-7; weak D call: TRBD1 (6 bases). The length of the CDR3 is 17 residues. The V gene lost 3 bases and the J gene lost 6 bases, with 24 bases spanning the gap. From germline, CDR1 is MGHDK and CDR2 SYGVNS.

The chain uses TRBV5-1 and TRBJ2-1, with 9 nucleotides matching TRBD2. J lost 6 bases, V lost 3 bases, and 4 bases had no gene match. Germline CDR1 is SGHRS and CDR2 is YFSETQ. The CDR3 consists of 14 residues. The CDR3 here is CASSYGGRGNEQFF. DNA of the CDR3: TGCGCCAGCAGCTACGGCGGGAGGGGCAATGAGCAGTTCTTC.

This clone showed up just once. The rearrangement joins TRBV7-3 to TRBJ1-4; maybe TRBD1 (6 bases). Germline V gene sequence: CDR1 SGHTA, CDR2 FQGTGA. Trimming left V 5 bases short and J 7 bases short, with 20 bases between. This CDR3 region has 16 residues. Here the CDR3 reads CASSTRDGVGGEKLFF. CDR3 DNA sequence: TGTGCCAGCAGCACTCGGGACGGGGTAGGGGGTGAAAAACTGTTTTTT.

V usage is TRBV2 and J usage is TRBJ1-5, with unresolved D. The CDR3 runs to 12 residues. Germline V lookup: CDR1 SNHLY, CDR2 FYNNEI. The V and J ends lost 3 bases and 6 bases respectively, with 6 bases between them. The CDR3, as DNA: TGTGCCAGCAGTGATCCTCGTCAGCCCCAGCATTTT. Amino acid sequence: CASSDPRQPQHF.

The chain recombines TRBV6-5 with TRBJ2-7, with TRBD2 as a possible D gene (6 bases). V was clipped by 6 bases and J by 2 bases, with 14 bases between them. Germline CDR1 and CDR2: MNHEY and SVGAGI. The CDR3 has 14 amino acids. CDR3 in DNA: TGTGCCAGCAGGGGGGACTCCTCGGCCTACGAGCAGTACTTC. It encodes CASRGDSSAYEQYF.

In the case of this clone: This CDR3 is also generated by other DNA sequences in the sample. V usage is TRBV5-1 and J usage is TRBJ2-1; a possible D gene is TRBD2 (5 bases). Trimming shortened V by 0 bases and J by 0 bases, and 10 bases separated the two germline ends. Germline lookup yields CDR1 SGHRS and CDR2 YFSETQ. The CDR3 runs to 16 residues. The CDR3 DNA reads as TGCGCCAGCAGCTTGGGCCTAGCTAGCTCCTACAATGAGCAGTTCTTC. The encoded protein is CASSLGLASSYNEQFF.

This rearrangement joins TRBV10-3 to TRBJ1-6; TRBD1 matches at 7 bases. The CDR3 contains 13 residues. Germline trimming cut 7 bases from V and 10 bases from J; bases unmatched to any gene: 7. Germline V CDR1 and CDR2: ENHRY, SYGVKD. CDR3: CAINDRVGSPLHF. The CDR3 region has the DNA TGTGCCATCAATGACAGGGTCGGCTCACCCCTCCACTTT.

Notes on this clone: Mismatch with germline at one junction end may stem from a read error. The V and J genes are TRBV7-9 and TRBJ1-3; TRBD1 aligns across 8 bases. Germline V gives CDR1 SEHNR, CDR2 FQNEAQ (reference sequence). This CDR3 contains 15 residues. The CDR3 sequence is CSSSSDRGIGNTIYF. The CDR3 DNA reads as TGTTCCAGCAGCTCCGACAGGGGAATTGGAAACACCATATATTTT.

This clone was found once. The rearrangement joins TRBV6-4 to TRBJ1-1; D gene unclear. The CDR3 consists of 10 residues. V was trimmed by 7 bases and J by 10 bases, leaving 10 bases between them. Germline V gene sequence: CDR1 MRHNA, CDR2 SNTAGT. The CDR3 DNA is TGTGCCAGCACTATGGGAGGAGCTTTCTTT. This translates into CASTMGGAFF.

V usage is TRBV5-1 and J usage is TRBJ2-5; 11 nucleotides align to TRBD1. This CDR3 spans 18 amino acids. V gave up 2 bases and J gave up 0 bases; unmatched junction bases: 9. Germline V gene lookup returns CDR1 SGHRS and CDR2 YFSETQ. The CDR3 is CASSFGGQGVPYQETQYF. DNA of the CDR3: TGCGCCAGCAGCTTTGGGGGACAGGGGGTTCCCTACCAAGAGACCCAGTACTTC.

The V gene is TRBV19, the J gene TRBJ2-1; 7 nucleotides line up with TRBD2. Germline V gene lookup returns CDR1 LNHDA and CDR2 SQIVND (reference sequence). The CDR3 sequence is 15 residues long. The J segment lost 9 bases and the V segment lost 3 bases, leaving 11 bases of the junction unmatched. The CDR3 reads CASSIVGREFIEQFF. CDR3 coding DNA: TGTGCCAGTAGTATCGTTGGGAGGGAGTTTATTGAGCAGTTCTTC. The full variable domain, completed using reference TRBV19 and TRBJ2-1, is DGGITQSPKYLFRKEGQNVTLSCEQNLNHDAMYWYRQDPGQGLRLIYYSQIVNDFQKGDIAEGYSVSREKKESFPLTVTSAQKNPTAFYLCASSIVGREFIEQFFGPGTRLTVL.

The chain carries TRBV6-5 and TRBJ2-1, with 10 nucleotides matching TRBD2. Trimming took 6 bases from V and 9 from J; bases not matched to a gene: 5. Per germline, CDR1 MNHEY and CDR2 SVGAGI. This CDR3 region has 13 residues. The CDR3 is CASRSGRAREQFF. The CDR3 DNA sequence: TGTGCCAGCAGAAGCGGGAGGGCCCGTGAGCAGTTCTTC.

For the CDR3, the DNA is TGTGCCAGCAGCTTGGGTAGGGGTGAGCAGTTCTTC. As protein: CASSLGRGEQFF. The chain carries TRBV7-6 and TRBJ2-1, with D possibly TRBD1 on 5 matching bases. The CDR3 totals 12 residues. V was pared by 3 bases and J by 9 bases, with 9 bases between. Looked up from germline, CDR1 is SGHVS and CDR2 is FNYEAQ.

CDR3: CASSPANGRIDEQFF. The CDR3 DNA follows: TGCGCCAGCAGCCCAGCCAATGGCAGGATTGATGAGCAGTTCTTC. The chain is built from TRBV4-1 and TRBJ2-1; D unclear. V lost 4 bases to trimming and J lost 8 bases, with 18 bases between them. Germline values: CDR1 MGHRA, CDR2 YSYEKL. The CDR3 has 15 residues.

This chain uses TRBV14 with TRBJ1-1; perhaps TRBD1 as D (5 bases). Germline assignment: CDR1 SGHDN and CDR2 FVKESK. The CDR3 runs to 16 residues. V was trimmed by 0 bases and J by 1 base, leaving 12 bases between them. The CDR3 sequence: CASSQDWGWGNTEAFF. Here the CDR3 DNA reads TGTGCCAGCAGCCAAGACTGGGGCTGGGGGAACACTGAAGCTTTCTTT.

The chain is built from TRBV5-1 and TRBJ2-5; 9 nucleotides line up with TRBD2. V trimming: 0 bases; J trimming: 2 bases; junction bases outside the gene matches: 2. Germline CDR1 SGHRS, CDR2 YFSETQ. The CDR3 has 15 amino acids. The CDR3 sequence is CASSLGLAGQETQYF. CDR3 nucleotide sequence: TGCGCCAGCAGCTTGGGGCTAGCGGGGCAAGAGACCCAGTACTTC.

V gene TRBV5-1 combines with J gene TRBJ1-4; 9 bases map to TRBD1. Germline V gene data show CDR1 as SGHRS and CDR2 as YFSETQ. The CDR3 is 14 amino acids. V shed 2 bases, J shed 11 bases, and the junction held 7 bases outside the gene matches. DNA of the CDR3: TGCGCCAGCAGCTTCGGGACAGGGTTAGAGAAACTGTTTTTT. This translates into CASSFGTGLEKLFF.

The V call is TRBV7-9, the J call TRBJ1-4; 8 bases agree with TRBD1. There are 15 residues in the CDR3. CDR1 is SEHNR and CDR2 is FQNEAQ in the germline V gene (reference sequence). Germline trimming cut 5 bases from V and 0 bases from J; bases unmatched to any gene: 2. In DNA, the CDR3 is TGTGCCAGCAGCACGGACAGGGCAACTAATGAAAAACTGTTTTTT. Translation gives CASSTDRATNEKLFF.

This clone was counted a few times. This chain links TRBV6-5 with TRBJ1-3, with D tentatively TRBD1 (5 bases). The V end lost 5 bases, the J end lost 2 bases, and 10 bases lay between the germline ends. This CDR3 has 14 residues. The germline CDR1 and CDR2 sequences are MNHEY and SVGAGI. DNA of the CDR3: TGTGCCAGCAGTAGTCTAGGGGCTGGAAACACCATATATTTT. Translating it yields CASSSLGAGNTIYF.

The count of this clone is one. The rearrangement uses TRBV7-3 and TRBJ2-2; weak D call: TRBD1 (6 bases). Germline values: CDR1 SGHTA, CDR2 FQGTGA. Trimming took off 5 bases at V and 6 bases at J, with 13 bases between the two ends. The CDR3 extends over 14 amino acids. For the CDR3, the DNA is TGTGCCAGCAGCCTACAGGGTTCGGCCGGGGAGCTGTTTTTT. This codes for CASSLQGSAGELFF. The complete variable domain, with remaining parts taken from reference TRBV7-3 and TRBJ2-2, reads GAGVSQTPSNKVTEKGKYVELRCDPISGHTALYWYRQSLGQGPEFLIYFQGTGAADDSGLPNDRFFAVRPEGSVSTLKIQRTERGDSAVYLCASSLQGSAGELFFGEGSRLTVL.

The V gene is TRBV4-2, the J gene TRBJ2-2; D might be TRBD1 (6 bases). There are 17 residues in the CDR3. The ends were cut back, 0 bases at V and 5 bases at J, with 16 bases in the middle. The V gene's germline CDR1 is LGHNA and CDR2 YNFKEQ. The CDR3 bases are TGTGCCAGCAGCCAAGAAGTCGCAGGGGTTTTTACCGGGGAGCTGTTTTTT. This gives the protein CASSQEVAGVFTGELFF.

This chain connects TRBV19 to TRBJ2-4; no reliable D call. Germline V gives CDR1 LNHDA, CDR2 SQIVND (reference sequence). V was shortened by 3 bases and J by 0 bases, with 6 bases between the two germline ends. The CDR3 spans 14 residues. CDR3 amino acids: CASSIPLAKNIQYF. Here the CDR3 DNA reads TGTGCCAGTAGTATCCCCCTAGCCAAAAACATTCAGTACTTC.

The chain couples TRBV18 to TRBJ1-5; D call uncertain. Trimming took off 5 bases at V and 2 bases at J, with 7 bases between the two ends. Germline V gives CDR1 KGHSH, CDR2 LQKENI. The length of the CDR3 is 13 residues. In nucleotides, the CDR3 is TGTGCCAGCTCATATCCAGGCAATCAGCCCCAGCATTTT. Translation: CASSYPGNQPQHF.

V gene TRBV4-2 combines with J gene TRBJ1-4; 7 positions match TRBD1. The CDR3 loop spans 16 amino acids. Germline trimming cut 4 bases from V and 5 bases from J; bases unmatched to any gene: 10. Germline assignment: CDR1 LGHNA and CDR2 YNFKEQ. CDR3 region: CASSRRAQGINEKLFF. In DNA, the CDR3 is TGTGCCAGCAGCCGGCGAGCACAGGGGATCAATGAAAAACTGTTTTTT.

The V and J genes are TRBV30 and TRBJ2-7; 10 bases are a match to TRBD1. V trimming: 1 base; J trimming: 4 bases; junction bases outside the gene matches: 7. The germline CDR1 and CDR2 sequences are GTSNPN and SVGIG (reference sequence). The CDR3 totals 15 residues. The CDR3 loop is CAWSAQPGQGYEQYF. The CDR3 DNA reads TGTGCCTGGAGTGCCCAGCCGGGACAGGGGTACGAGCAGTACTTC.

The rearrangement uses TRBV10-3 and TRBJ1-4; D is possibly TRBD1 (6 bases). CDR1 and CDR2 from the germline V gene are ENHRY and SYGVKD. The V end was cut by 4 bases, the J end by 0 bases, with 12 bases between. CDR3 size: 16 residues. CDR3 amino acids: CAISAGGRATNEKLFF. The CDR3, as DNA: TGTGCCATCAGTGCGGGGGGGCGGGCAACTAATGAAAAACTGTTTTTT.

This clone was seen a few times. The CDR3: CAWIRQGLSGNTIYF. CDR3 in DNA: TGTGCCTGGATTCGGCAGGGACTTTCTGGAAACACCATATATTTT. The rearrangement uses TRBV30 and TRBJ1-3; D perhaps matches TRBD1 (5 bases). CDR3 length equals 15 residues. Germline values: CDR1 GTSNPN, CDR2 SVGIG (reference sequence). V lost 4 bases and J 1 base, leaving 14 bases between the germline ends.

V usage is TRBV10-3 and J usage is TRBJ2-5; the match to TRBD2 covers 8 bases. V was clipped by 2 bases and J by 4 bases; unmatched bases: 0. CDR1 and CDR2 from the germline V gene are ENHRY and SYGVKD. This CDR3 has 13 amino acids. CDR3 coding DNA: TGTGCCATCAGTGAGGCGGGGGGAGAGACCCAGTACTTC. Its protein is CAISEAGGETQYF.

CDR3 in DNA: TGTGCCAGCAGCCGAAGCGGGAGGAGGAACGGGGAGCTGTTTTTT. Its translation: CASSRSGRRNGELFF. The chain couples TRBV6-1 to TRBJ2-2, with 9 bases that match TRBD2. V dropped 6 bases and J dropped 7; count of bases not matched to a gene: 9. This CDR3 contains 15 residues. Germline loops: CDR1 MNHNS, CDR2 SASEGT.

The J gene is TRBJ1-2, the V gene TRBV19, with 8 positions matching TRBD1. The germline CDR1 and CDR2 sequences are LNHDA and SQIVND (reference sequence). The length of the CDR3 is 12 residues. V dropped 3 bases and J dropped 6; count of bases not matched to a gene: 0. This CDR3 reads CASSMTGDGYTF. CDR3 DNA: TGTGCCAGTAGTATGACAGGGGATGGCTACACCTTC.